The 20 T cell receptor beta chains reported below all come from one sample, sequenced in a study of cytomegalovirus exposure and HLA in healthy donors. With 60 Vbeta and 13 Jbeta primers, the PCR was carried out. Clones were read by immunoSEQ multiplex PCR, and TCRdb kept only the in-frame ones, dropping some. Of around 150,000 clones detected, approximately 83% appear once; the ten largest clones hold approximately 9.4%. The sequenced sample consisted of PBMCs. The receptor source for this set is a man younger than 35 in good health and CMV-seropositive.

In its sample, this clone was seen once. The chain carries TRBV7-2 and TRBJ1-5; D call uncertain. The CDR3 is made up of 15 amino acids. Between the trimmed V and J ends, which lost 1 base and 3 bases, there was a span of 10 bases. Germline V gives CDR1 SGHTA, CDR2 FQGNSA. The CDR3 DNA is TGTGCCAGCAGCTTAGACGCGGGAGCCAATCAGCCCCAGCATTTT. This sequence encodes CASSLDAGANQPQHF.

The chain couples TRBV27 to TRBJ2-7; 7 nucleotides line up with TRBD1. J was trimmed by 3 bases and V by 5 bases; bases with no gene match: 10. Germline assignment: CDR1 MNHEY and CDR2 SMNVEV (reference sequence). This CDR3 has 15 residues. The CDR3 sequence is CASSRVTGSLYEQYF. Here the CDR3 DNA reads TGTGCCAGCAGTCGAGTGACAGGGTCTCTCTACGAGCAGTACTTC.

The chain recombines TRBV27 with TRBJ1-1; no firm D call. CDR1 MNHEY and CDR2 SMNVEV come from the germline V gene (reference sequence). V was trimmed by 6 bases and J by 0 bases, leaving 8 bases between them. This CDR3 contains 13 residues. CDR3 amino acids: CASRAVLNTEAFF. CDR3 nucleotides: TGTGCCAGCAGGGCCGTCTTGAACACTGAAGCTTTCTTT.

The rearrangement joins TRBV12-5 to TRBJ1-1, with TRBD1 matching over 8 bases. Germline CDR1 is LGHNT and CDR2 is FRNRAP. This CDR3 has 14 amino acids. The V segment lost 7 bases and the J segment 6 bases; nucleotides outside the gene matches: 10. The chain's CDR3 is CASAPQGAWAEAFF. As DNA, the CDR3 is TGTGCTAGTGCCCCCCAGGGGGCTTGGGCTGAAGCTTTCTTT.

V and J are TRBV19 and TRBJ2-7; D might be TRBD2 (6 bases). Between the trimmed V and J ends, which lost 5 bases and 0 bases, there was a span of 14 bases. This CDR3 is 15 amino acids long. Germline CDR1 is LNHDA and CDR2 is SQIVND (reference sequence). CDR3 residues: CASSLWRGYSYEQYF. CDR3 bases: TGTGCCAGTAGTCTTTGGAGGGGATACTCCTACGAGCAGTACTTC.

This clone has just one count. This rearrangement joins TRBV27 to TRBJ2-7, with 10 bases fitting TRBD1. With V trimmed by 5 bases and J by 2 bases, 3 bases remained unmatched. Germline-derived CDR1 and CDR2 are MNHEY and SMNVEV (reference sequence). The CDR3 has 14 residues. This CDR3 reads CASSPGQGAYEQYF. The CDR3 bases are TGTGCCAGCAGTCCCGGACAGGGGGCCTACGAGCAGTACTTC.

V and J are TRBV6-5 and TRBJ2-2; tentative D call: TRBD2 (6 bases). CDR1 is MNHEY and CDR2 is SVGAGI in the germline V gene. Between the trimmed V and J ends, which lost 11 bases and 1 base, there was a span of 17 bases. The CDR3 contains 15 residues. The DNA of the CDR3 is TGTGCCGCCACCTCCGGGACTTGGAACACCGGGGAGCTGTTTTTT. Translated: CAATSGTWNTGELFF.

The rearrangement links TRBV7-8 to TRBJ2-6; unclear D gene. Germline values: CDR1 SGHVS, CDR2 FQNEAQ. V lost 5 bases, J lost 0 bases, and 20 bases lay in between. This CDR3 comprises 19 residues. DNA for the CDR3: TGTGCCAGCAGCCTCCGCGGTCCTGTGCCGAGCTCTGGGGCCAACGTCCTGACTTTC. Its translation: CASSLRGPVPSSGANVLTF.

This chain links TRBV9 with TRBJ2-1; 7 nucleotides line up with TRBD1. The CDR3 contains 14 residues. V was clipped by 4 bases and J by 8 bases; unmatched bases: 9. Germline assignment: CDR1 SGDLS and CDR2 YYNGEE. CDR3 bases: TGTGCCAGCAGCCCTCCTGACAGGGTGGATGAGCAGTTCTTC. The encoded protein is CASSPPDRVDEQFF. The variable domain in full, with the rest retrieved from reference TRBV9 and TRBJ2-1, is DSGVTQTPKHLITATGQRVTLRCSPRSGDLSVYWYQQSLDQGLQFLIQYYNGEERAKGNILERFSAQQFPDLHSELNLSSLELGDSALYFCASSPPDRVDEQFFGPGTRLTVL.

The chain combines TRBV4-1 with TRBJ2-1; maybe TRBD2 (6 bases). Germline-derived CDR1 and CDR2 are MGHRA and YSYEKL. V gave up 1 base and J gave up 7 bases, with 8 bases separating them. The CDR3 length is 13 residues. The chain's CDR3 is CASSQGAGNEQFF. The CDR3 DNA is TGCGCCAGCAGCCAAGGGGCGGGAAATGAGCAGTTCTTC.

The chain employs TRBV20-1 and TRBJ2-5; D may be TRBD2 (5 bases). The closer fit of TRBJ2-7 to the DNA end suggests the J call may be wrong. This CDR3 has 10 amino acids. Germline lookup yields CDR1 DFQATT and CDR2 SNEGSKA (reference sequence). The CDR3 coding sequence is TGCAGTGTGGGAGACTACGAGCAGTACTTC. Translating gives CSVGDYEQYF.

The chain combines TRBV6-5 with TRBJ2-3; the match to TRBD2 covers 14 bases. The CDR3 extends over 15 amino acids. CDR1 is MNHEY, CDR2 SVGAGI, per germline. V shed 7 bases, J shed 3 bases, and the junction held 3 bases outside the gene matches. The CDR3 protein is CASTRLAGGTDTQYF. The DNA of the CDR3 is TGTGCCAGCACCAGACTAGCGGGGGGGACAGATACGCAGTATTTT.

V is TRBV6-1 and J is TRBJ2-7; TRBD1 is a possible D gene (6 bases). The CDR3 length is 13 residues. The germline gives CDR1 MNHNS, CDR2 SASEGT. V was clipped by 5 bases and J by 3 bases, with 11 bases between them. CDR3 nucleotide sequence: TGTGCCAGCAGTTATTCACAGGGCTACGAGCAGTACTTC. It codes for CASSYSQGYEQYF.

The chain combines TRBV11-2 with TRBJ2-7; TRBD2 matches at 10 bases. CDR1 and CDR2 from the germline V gene are SGHAT and FQNNGV. This CDR3 region has 16 residues. V dropped 5 bases and J dropped 2; count of bases not matched to a gene: 9. The DNA for the CDR3 is TGTGCCAGCAGCCCCCACCTAGCGGGGGCCACCTACGAGCAGTACTTC. Translated, it gives CASSPHLAGATYEQYF.

This sequence joins TRBV7-9 and TRBJ2-7; TRBD2 aligns across 7 bases. The CDR3 consists of 15 residues. The germline CDR1 and CDR2 sequences are SEHNR and FQNEAQ (reference sequence). The V segment lost 9 bases and the J segment 0 bases; nucleotides outside the gene matches: 11. For the CDR3, the DNA is TGTGCCAGTCTTTCCCTGGGGGGGAGCTCCTACGAGCAGTACTTC. Translation gives CASLSLGGSSYEQYF.

The gene calls are TRBV4-3 and TRBJ2-1; the D gene is possibly TRBD2 (8 bases). Germline V CDR1 and CDR2: LGHNA, YSLEER. This CDR3 is 15 amino acids long. The V end was cut by 8 bases, the J end by 4 bases, with 18 bases between. CDR3 sequence: CASGTGAGGYNEQFF. The CDR3 nucleotides read TGCGCCAGCGGCACAGGGGCGGGGGGTTACAATGAGCAGTTCTTC.

This chain uses TRBV25-1 with TRBJ2-7; 10 bases agree with TRBD1. Germline V gene lookup returns CDR1 MGHDK and CDR2 SYGVNS. The CDR3 sequence is 14 residues long. The V and J ends lost 5 bases and 2 bases, in that order; junction bases with no gene match: 3. CDR3 loop: CASSLGTGAYEQYF. Here the CDR3 DNA reads TGTGCCAGCAGTCTAGGGACAGGGGCCTACGAGCAGTACTTC.

The chain couples TRBV27 to TRBJ2-7; possibly TRBD2 for D (5 bases). The CDR3 sequence is 14 residues long. CDR1 is MNHEY, CDR2 SMNVEV, per germline (reference sequence). Trimming stripped 6 bases from V and 2 bases from J, with 14 bases between. The CDR3 protein is CASRPGLSPYEQYF. Here the CDR3 DNA reads TGTGCCAGCAGGCCCGGACTCTCACCCTACGAGCAGTACTTC.

The chain uses TRBV7-3 and TRBJ2-3; D perhaps matches TRBD1 (6 bases). V lost 4 bases to trimming and J lost 3 bases, with 14 bases between them. Germline values: CDR1 SGHTA, CDR2 FQGTGA. The CDR3 is 15 amino acids. Written as DNA, the CDR3 is TGTGCCAGCAGCTCCCGACAGGCCGGGACAGATACGCAGTATTTT. Protein sequence: CASSSRQAGTDTQYF. Combining the CDR3 with reference TRBV7-3 and TRBJ2-3 gives the whole variable domain GAGVSQTPSNKVTEKGKYVELRCDPISGHTALYWYRQSLGQGPEFLIYFQGTGAADDSGLPNDRFFAVRPEGSVSTLKIQRTERGDSAVYLCASSSRQAGTDTQYFGPGTRLTVL.

This clone was seen once. The rearrangement joins TRBV11-2 to TRBJ2-2; 8 bases map to TRBD1. This CDR3 has 14 amino acids. Trimming removed 4 bases from V and 4 bases from J; junction bases left unmatched: 2. Germline CDR1 is SGHAT and CDR2 is FQNNGV. The CDR3 region is CASSWTGRTGELFF. The CDR3 DNA is TGTGCCAGCAGCTGGACAGGGCGCACCGGGGAGCTGTTTTTT.